This is a list of T cell receptor beta chains from one sample in a study of T cells in Graves' hyperthyroidism and ophthalmopathy. TCRdb re-called the multiplex PCR reads with MiXCR, one entry per CDR3 protein. The table records 550,000 to 700,000 distinct CDR3 sequences, 46% of them present only once. Sample: peripheral blood or thyroid tissue (not recorded which). These receptors all stem from an adult woman with Graves' disease, either hyperthyroidism or ophthalmopathy (not recorded which). Each CDR3 is given with its conserved first and last residue. A D gene is named only where the DNA matches it firmly. Size is omitted from some rows. Given values are once, few, many or a class for expanded clones.

>TRBV4-3|NA|TRBD1|TRBJ1-2
CASSRSFRAGGNYGYTF
TGCGCCAGCAGCCGAAGCTTTCGGGCAGGGGGGAACTATGGCTACACCTTC
>TRBV29-1|few|TRBD1|TRBJ1-2
CSVAGQGARGYTF
TGCAGCGTTGCCGGACAGGGGGCGCGTGGCTACACCTTC
>TRBV25-1|NA|NA|TRBJ1-4
CASSPGRTQREKLFF
TGTGCCAGCTCACCCGGAAGGACCCAGAGGGAAAAACTGTTTTTT
>TRBV5-4|many|TRBD1|TRBJ2-2
CASSLPGQGFGGELFF
TGTGCCAGCAGCCTCCCGGGACAGGGTTTCGGCGGGGAGCTGTTTTTT
>TRBV20-1|NA|NA|TRBJ1-4
CSARLISTNEKLFF
TGCAGTGCTAGATTGATTTCAACTAATGAAAAACTGTTTTTT
>TRBV18|NA|TRBD1|TRBJ1-1
CASYSQGARAEAFF
TGTGCCAGCTACTCGCAGGGGGCCCGGGCTGAAGCTTTCTTT
>TRBV7-9|NA|NA|TRBJ1-1
CASSEVPGNEAFF
TGTGCCAGCAGTGAGGTCCCAGGCAATGAAGCTTTCTTT
>TRBV2|many|NA|TRBJ2-7
CASSGVYEQYF
TGTGCCAGCAGTGGAGTATACGAGCAGTACTTC
>TRBV5-5|NA|NA|TRBJ2-7
CASSLGSGKGSYEQYF
TGTGCCAGCAGCTTGGGATCAGGGAAAGGGTCCTACGAGCAGTACTTC
>TRBV24-1|many|NA|TRBJ1-1
CATSDFAVPGLGWTEAFF
TGTGCCACCAGTGATTTTGCTGTACCGGGACTAGGGTGGACTGAAGCTTTCTTT
>TRBV7-3|NA|TRBD2|TRBJ2-3
CASSSTSGISDTQYF
TGTGCCAGCAGCTCGACTAGCGGGATCTCAGATACGCAGTATTTT
>TRBV29-1|many|TRBD1|TRBJ2-7
CSVARDRGAEQYF
TGCAGCGTTGCTCGGGACAGGGGTGCCGAGCAGTACTTC
>TRBV5-1|many|NA|TRBJ1-1
CASSLGTTGTEAFF
TGCGCCAGCAGCTTGGGAACAACGGGGACTGAAGCTTTCTTT
>TRBV7-8|NA|NA|TRBJ2-3
CASSLEVGSTDTQYF
TGTGCCAGCAGCTTAGAGGTGGGAAGCACAGATACGCAGTATTTT
>TRBV28|NA|NA|TRBJ1-3
CATESGSSGNTIYF
TGTGCCACCGAATCGGGGAGCTCTGGAAACACCATATATTTT
>TRBV28|many|TRBD1|TRBJ2-5
CASSQGAEGQETQYF
TGTGCCAGCAGTCAGGGGGCAGAAGGTCAAGAGACCCAGTACTTC
>TRBV9|NA|NA|TRBJ2-2
CASSPEEGQGELFF
TGTGCCAGCAGCCCGGAGGAGGGACAGGGGGAGCTGTTTTTT
>TRBV5-1|NA|NA|TRBJ1-1
CASSIKGDLGQESGTEAFF
TGTGCCAGTAGTATTAAGGGAGACCTGGGCCAAGAATCGGGCACTGAAGCTTTCTTT
>TRBV2|NA|NA|TRBJ1-6
CASKGTGTDNSPLHF
TGTGCCAGCAAAGGGACCGGGACGGATAATTCACCCCTCCACTTT
>TRBV29-1|few|TRBD1|TRBJ1-1
CSGDRVDTEAFF
TGCAGCGGGGACAGAGTCGACACTGAAGCTTTCTTT
>TRBV11-2|NA|NA|TRBJ1-1
CASNSRAGFGRKGTEAFF
TGTGCCAGCAACTCCCGTGCGGGATTCGGCCGAAAAGGCACTGAAGCTTTCTTT
>TRBV24-1|NA|TRBD2|TRBJ2-7
CASRIAGDVYEQYF
TGTGCCAGCAGGATCGCGGGGGACGTCTACGAGCAGTACTTC
>TRBV20-1|many|NA|TRBJ1-1
CSARDQGINTEAFF
TGCAGTGCTAGAGATCAGGGGATCAACACTGAAGCTTTCTTT
>TRBV18|NA|NA|TRBJ1-2
CASSIDTANGYTF
TGTGCCAGCTCAATTGATACGGCTAATGGCTACACCTTC
>TRBV10-3|NA|NA|TRBJ1-5
CAISEGASSSTAQPQHF
TGTGCCATCAGTGAGGGTGCCAGCAGCTCCACCGCCCAGCCCCAGCATTTT
>TRBV20-1|NA|NA|TRBJ1-6
CSARDPGSPFANSPLHF
TGCAGTGCTCGAGATCCGGGTTCTCCGTTTGCTAATTCACCCCTCCACTTT
>TRBV10-3|few|NA|TRBJ1-6
CAIGAMRDSPLHF
TGTGCCATCGGTGCCATGAGGGATTCACCCCTCCACTTT
>TRBV7-9|once|TRBD1|TRBJ1-4
CASRTETGPGKLFF
TGTGCCAGCAGGACGGAGACAGGGCCTGGAAAACTGTTTTTT
>TRBV15|NA|TRBD2|TRBJ2-5
CATSRASPTSGWEETQYF
TGTGCCACCAGCAGAGCTTCTCCGACTAGCGGCTGGGAAGAGACCCAGTACTTC
>TRBV20-1|many|NA|TRBJ2-7
CSARRFGSYEQYF
TGCAGTGCCCGCCGCTTCGGCTCCTACGAGCAGTACTTC
>TRBV5-1|NA|NA|TRBJ1-2
CASSPVAGEDYGYTF
TGCGCCAGCAGCCCGGTGGCAGGGGAGGACTATGGCTACACCTTC
>TRBV20-1|many|TRBD1|TRBJ1-2
CSASLPGGSGYTF
TGCAGTGCTAGTCTGCCAGGGGGTTCTGGCTACACCTTC
>TRBV5-1|NA|NA|TRBJ1-2
CASGLGGGHTF
TGCGCCAGCGGCTTGGGTGGTGGCCACACCTTC
>TRBV13|NA|NA|TRBJ1-3
CASSFAGTGPRPSSGNTIYF
TGTGCCAGCAGCTTCGCCGGGACGGGCCCTCGTCCGAGCTCTGGAAACACCATATATTTT
>TRBV3-1|NA|TRBD1|TRBJ2-7
CASSLGQGFYEQYF
TGTGCCAGCAGCCTCGGACAGGGATTCTACGAGCAGTACTTC
>TRBV6-5|many|NA|TRBJ2-7
CASNSNYEQYF
TGTGCCAGCAACTCAAACTACGAGCAGTACTTC
>TRBV20-1|many|TRBD1|TRBJ2-7
CSARNDRGYEQYF
TGCAGTGCTAGAAACGACAGGGGGTACGAGCAGTACTTC
>TRBV6-1|many|NA|TRBJ2-7
CASSGDVGQPYEQYF
TGTGCCAGCAGTGGAGATGTCGGACAGCCCTACGAGCAGTACTTC
>TRBV14|NA|NA|TRBJ1-5
CASSFSGSQPQHF
TGTGCCAGCAGCTTCTCAGGGTCCCAGCCCCAGCATTTT
>TRBV29-1|many|NA|TRBJ1-1
CSVEEGEAFF
TGCAGCGTTGAGGAGGGTGAAGCTTTCTTT
>TRBV7-6|few|NA|TRBJ1-1
CASSPRGVENTEAFF
TGTGCCAGCAGCCCAAGGGGGGTAGAGAACACTGAAGCTTTCTTT
>TRBV11-1|many|NA|TRBJ1-1
CASSLAGLAFF
TGTGCCAGCAGCTTAGCGGGGCTGGCTTTCTTT
>TRBV20-1|many|NA|TRBJ2-7
CSARDRNYEQYF
TGCAGTGCTAGGGACAGAAACTACGAGCAGTACTTC
>TRBV7-6|few|NA|TRBJ2-3
CASSHPGGPFRTDTQYF
TGTGCCAGCAGCCACCCCGGGGGGCCCTTCAGGACAGATACGCAGTATTTT
>TRBV4-1|many|NA|TRBJ1-1
CASSRPGRMNTEAFF
TGCGCCAGCAGCCGCCCGGGACGGATGAACACTGAAGCTTTCTTT
>TRBV4-1|many|NA|TRBJ1-1
CASSHPGGMGTEAFF
TGCGCCAGCAGCCACCCCGGGGGGATGGGCACTGAAGCTTTCTTT
>TRBV27|many|NA|TRBJ1-6
CATGEANSPLHF
TGTGCCACAGGGGAGGCGAATTCACCCCTCCACTTT
>TRBV4-2|many|TRBD2|TRBJ2-7
CASSPRTSGSARQYF
TGTGCCAGCAGCCCTCGGACTAGCGGGAGCGCTAGGCAGTACTTC
>TRBV5-4|many|NA|TRBJ1-2
CASSLEGETDLYGYTF
TGTGCCAGCAGCTTGGAAGGGGAGACAGACCTCTATGGCTACACCTTC
>TRBV7-9|once|NA|TRBJ2-7
CASGLSGAPMEQYF
TGTGCCAGCGGACTTTCAGGGGCGCCTATGGAGCAGTACTTC